This T cell receptor beta chain is from a study of blood T cells in healthy people across ages. The people who gave samples were healthy Caucasians from Russia, aged roughly 6 to 95. CDR1 and CDR2 (germline): LGHNA, YSLEER. The CDR3 has 14 amino acids. On this clonotype itself: The junction departs from germline at one end; a sequencing error may be responsible.

Next came a second PCR, run for about 6 to 12 cycles, which used a sample-barcoded 5' primer along with a J-beta primer mix. TCRdb reprocessed the 5' RACE reads with MiXCR, giving one entry per CDR3 protein. In the table there are roughly 860,000 distinct CDR3 sequences, approximately 65% of which are singletons. The rearrangement uses TRBV4-3 and TRBJ1-2; D is unclear. The receptor's source is a man aged 25-45 years in good health. Sequencing used blood. This chain's CDR3 is CAGSQFSGYDGYTF. The CDR3 DNA is TGCGCCGGCAGCCAGTTCTCGGGTTACGACGGCTACACCTTC.